Shown below are 25 T cell receptor beta chains from a single sample sequenced in a study of T cells after yellow fever vaccination. MiXCR, applied by TCRdb to the 5' RACE reads, yields one record per CDR3 protein. Counted here are 300,000 or so distinct CDR3 sequences, 7.5% to 9% occurring once; the ten biggest clones make up around 3.1%. Sequenced material: CD4+ T cells sorted from PBMCs, taken 5 days after the yellow fever booster vaccination. These receptors were taken from a man between 18 and 35 years old who received the YFV17D yellow fever vaccine.

This clonotype was counted a few times. This chain joins TRBV7-2 and TRBJ2-3; TRBD2 matches 7 bases. V trimming: 4 bases; J trimming: 6 bases; junction bases outside the gene matches: 7. The CDR3 is 14 amino acids. Looked up from germline, CDR1 is SGHTA and CDR2 is FQGNSA. The CDR3 DNA follows: TGTGCCAGCAGCTATCCTGGACTAGGGGATACGCAGTATTTT. Translation: CASSYPGLGDTQYF.

This clonotype was seen more than once but under ten times. The chain employs TRBV27 and TRBJ1-2; no reliable D call. Trimming shortened V by 0 bases and J by 8 bases, and 19 bases separated the two germline ends. The CDR3 has 16 residues. In germline, CDR1 is MNHEY, CDR2 SMNVEV (reference sequence). CDR3 sequence reads: CASSLSGSRSLRGYTF. CDR3 coding DNA: TGTGCCAGCAGTTTATCAGGGTCCAGGAGCCTAAGGGGCTACACCTTC.

This clonotype was counted between two and nine times. The chain links TRBV20-1 to TRBJ2-1, with 12 positions matching TRBD2. Germline V lookup: CDR1 DFQATT, CDR2 SNEGSKA (reference sequence). The CDR3 loop spans 17 amino acids. The J segment lost 0 bases and the V segment lost 1 base, leaving 4 bases of the junction unmatched. The CDR3 coding sequence is TGCAGTGCTAGAGGACTAGCGGGGGTAGTCTCCTACAATGAGCAGTTCTTC. Translated: CSARGLAGVVSYNEQFF.

The chain joins TRBV6-2 or TRBV6-3 to TRBJ2-2, with 12 bases that match TRBD1. Unmatched junction bases numbered 8, after V lost 6 bases and J lost 0 bases. The CDR3 totals 18 residues. In germline, CDR1 is MNHEY, CDR2 SVGEGT. The DNA of the CDR3 is TGTGCCAGCAGACGCAAGGGACAGGGGGCCCCGAACACCGGGGAGCTGTTTTTT. Amino acids: CASRRKGQGAPNTGELFF.

This clonotype was seen repeatedly, ten times or more. CDR3 sequence: CASSLARGGDQPQHF. CDR3 nucleotides: TGTGCCAGCTCACTCGCCCGGGGGGGCGATCAGCCCCAGCATTTT. The V gene is TRBV18, the J gene TRBJ1-5, with D perhaps TRBD1 (6 bases). Trimming cost V 4 bases and J 5 bases, with 15 bases left between them. The CDR3 length is 15 residues. Germline CDR1 is KGHSH and CDR2 is LQKENI. The full variable domain, its missing parts supplied by reference TRBV18 and TRBJ1-5, is NAGVMQNPRHLVRRRGQEARLRCSPMKGHSHVYWYRQLPEEGLKFMVYLQKENIIDESGMPKERFSAEFPKEGPSILRIQQVVRGDSAAYFCASSLARGGDQPQHFGDGTRLSIL.

The CDR3 sequence: CASSQGQGYSTDTQYF. The CDR3 coding sequence is TGTGCCAGCAGCCAAGGACAGGGCTATAGCACAGATACGCAGTATTTT. The chain carries TRBV7-9 and TRBJ2-3; 8 bases are a match to TRBD1. V was pared by 5 bases and J by 0 bases, with 7 bases of the junction left unmatched. Per germline, CDR1 SEHNR and CDR2 FQNEAQ (reference sequence). The CDR3 runs 16 residues.

The chain recombines TRBV27 with TRBJ2-1; D call uncertain. CDR3 length: 13 residues. Germline CDR1 and CDR2: MNHEY and SMNVEV (reference sequence). Trimming pared 2 bases from V and 4 bases from J, leaving 6 bases between. Here the CDR3 reads CASSLRPYNEQFF. The CDR3 nucleotides read TGTGCCAGCAGTTTACGTCCTTACAATGAGCAGTTCTTC.

This clonotype was observed a few times. The V gene is TRBV20-1, the J gene TRBJ1-4, with D possibly TRBD1 on 5 matching bases. Germline CDR1 DFQATT, CDR2 SNEGSKA (reference sequence). CDR3 length: 13 amino acids. V gave up 2 bases and J gave up 3 bases, with 7 bases separating them. Written as DNA, the CDR3 is TGCAGTGCTAGACAGACAGCTAATGAAAAACTGTTTTTT. Encoded protein: CSARQTANEKLFF.

This clonotype was detected a few times. The chain carries TRBV12-3 or TRBV12-4 and TRBJ2-7, with D tentatively TRBD1 (6 bases). The ends were cut back, 5 bases at V and 5 bases at J, with 13 bases in the middle. The CDR3 sequence is 13 residues long. CDR3 protein: CASSTWGLDEQYV. CDR3 DNA: TGTGCCAGCAGTACCTGGGGGCTCGACGAGCAGTACGTC.

The sample holds a few counts of this clonotype. This rearrangement joins TRBV5-6 to TRBJ1-2, with 7 bases fitting TRBD1. Germline CDR1 SGHDT, CDR2 YYEEEE. The CDR3 length is 18 residues. V dropped 0 bases and J dropped 7; count of bases not matched to a gene: 18. The CDR3 nucleotides read TGTGCCAGCAGCTTGGTAGGCTCGTCCGGGACAGTAAAGGGTGGCTACACCTTC. Its translation is CASSLVGSSGTVKGGYTF. Based on the CDR3 plus reference TRBV5-6 and TRBJ1-2, the full variable domain is DAGVTQSPTHLIKTRGQQVTLRCSPKSGHDTVSWYQQALGQGPQFIFQYYEEEERQRGNFPDRFSGHQFPNYSSELNVNALLLGDSALYLCASSLVGSSGTVKGGYTFGSGTRLTVV.

The chain carries TRBV7-3 and TRBJ2-1; no definite D call. Germline V lookup: CDR1 SGHTA, CDR2 FQGTGA. The CDR3 is 13 amino acids. Trimming removed 5 bases from V and 6 bases from J, with 11 bases in between. The CDR3 protein is CASSPDGFNEQFF. DNA of the CDR3: TGTGCCAGCAGCCCAGACGGGTTCAATGAGCAGTTCTTC.

This clonotype came up a few times. The rearrangement joins TRBV12-3 or TRBV12-4 to TRBJ1-1, with TRBD1 as a possible D gene (5 bases). The V and J ends lost 5 bases and 2 bases respectively, with 15 bases between them. There are 15 residues in the CDR3. CDR3: CASSPTSGANTEAFF. The CDR3 nucleotides read TGTGCCAGCAGTCCAACCTCCGGGGCAAACACTGAAGCTTTCTTT.

The chain is built from TRBV29-1 and TRBJ1-2; weak D call: TRBD1 (6 bases). The V gene's germline CDR1 is SQVTM and CDR2 ANQGSEA. The CDR3 has 12 residues. Trimming cost V 6 bases and J 7 bases, with 15 bases left between them. This CDR3 reads CSVNHNRVGYTF. The CDR3 DNA reads as TGCAGCGTCAATCATAACAGGGTTGGCTACACCTTC.

This clonotype appeared many times. V is TRBV20-1 and J is TRBJ1-6, with D possibly being TRBD1 (6 bases). Trimming cost V 6 bases and J 9 bases, with 18 bases left between them. The germline gives CDR1 DFQATT, CDR2 SNEGSKA (reference sequence). This CDR3 is 14 amino acids long. The CDR3 sequence: CSATTRGWGSPLHF. CDR3 coding DNA: TGCAGTGCAACGACTAGGGGGTGGGGTTCACCCCTCCACTTT.

V is TRBV6-5 and J is TRBJ2-3; D tentatively fits TRBD1 or TRBD2 (5 bases each). V lost 5 bases and J lost 6, with 21 bases in between. In germline, CDR1 is MNHEY, CDR2 SVGAGI. This CDR3 has 16 residues. Written as DNA, the CDR3 is TGTGCCAGCAGTGGCCGCCGGGACCCCCTGATTGATACGCAGTATTTT. It encodes CASSGRRDPLIDTQYF.

This clonotype was seen at least ten times. The chain joins TRBV12-3 or TRBV12-4 to TRBJ1-1; no clear D. The CDR3 sequence is 14 residues long. Trimming pared 1 base from V and 1 base from J, leaving 7 bases between. DNA of the CDR3: TGTGCCAGCAGTTTAGACCGGGAGAACACTGAAGCTTTCTTT. The encoded protein is CASSLDRENTEAFF.

This clonotype was seen a handful of times. The chain uses TRBV7-2 and TRBJ1-3; D is unresolved. The CDR3 extends over 12 amino acids. From germline, CDR1 is SGHTA and CDR2 FQGNSA. CDR3 nucleotides: TGTGGTAGCCGGGGATATGGAAACACCATATATTTT. Its protein is CGSRGYGNTIYF.

This clonotype was counted many times. The chain carries TRBV7-3 and TRBJ2-3, with 8 bases identical to TRBD1. From germline, CDR1 is SGHTA and CDR2 FQGTGA. The junction had 5 bases not matched to a gene; V was cut back by 5 bases and J by 4 bases. The CDR3 loop spans 14 amino acids. The CDR3 nucleotides read TGTGCCAGCAGCCTGACAGGGGCCCCAGATACGCAGTATTTT. This codes for CASSLTGAPDTQYF. Full variable domain (rest looked up from reference TRBV7-3 and TRBJ2-3): GAGVSQTPSNKVTEKGKYVELRCDPISGHTALYWYRQSLGQGPEFLIYFQGTGAADDSGLPNDRFFAVRPEGSVSTLKIQRTERGDSAVYLCASSLTGAPDTQYFGPGTRLTVL.

This clonotype appeared many times. The rearrangement joins TRBV11-3 to TRBJ2-7, with TRBD1 matching over 7 bases. After removal of 2 bases from V and 3 bases from J, the junction contained 4 bases not matched to a gene. Germline assignment: CDR1 SGHNT and CDR2 YENEEA. There are 14 residues in the CDR3. The CDR3 sequence: CASSLSGGDYEQYF. In nucleotides, the CDR3 is TGTGCCAGCAGCTTATCAGGGGGTGACTACGAGCAGTACTTC. Together with reference TRBV11-3 and TRBJ2-7, the CDR3 gives the full variable domain: EAGVVQSPRYKIIEKKQPVAFWCNPISGHNTLYWYLQNLGQGPELLIRYENEEAVDDSQLPKDRFSAERLKGVDSTLKIQPAELGDSAVYLCASSLSGGDYEQYFGPGTRLTVT.

The gene calls are TRBV28 and TRBJ1-5; D perhaps matches TRBD1 (5 bases). This CDR3 comprises 16 residues. CDR1 and CDR2 (germline): MDHEN, SYDVKM. V was trimmed by 5 bases and J by 5 bases, leaving 19 bases between them. The CDR3 loop reads CASSPRGTGTHQPQHF. CDR3 nucleotide sequence: TGTGCCAGCAGTCCTCGGGGGACGGGGACCCATCAGCCCCAGCATTTT.

This clonotype was seen a handful of times. The V gene is TRBV6-2 or TRBV6-3, the J gene TRBJ1-5; 9 nucleotides agree with TRBD1. The CDR3 has 17 amino acids. V shed 5 bases, J shed 2 bases, and the junction held 10 bases outside the gene matches. Germline V gene sequence: CDR1 MNHEY, CDR2 SVGEGT. The CDR3 coding sequence is TGTGCCAGCAGTCGACCGGGACAGGGAATGGGCAATCAGCCCCAGCATTTT. Its protein product is CASSRPGQGMGNQPQHF.

The chain carries TRBV11-2 and TRBJ2-5; 8 bases are a match to TRBD2. CDR3 size: 15 residues. CDR1 and CDR2 from the germline V gene are SGHAT and FQNNGV. Losses at the gene ends were 3 bases for V and 4 bases for J; bases not matched to a gene: 7. CDR3 DNA sequence: TGTGCCAGCAGCTTCCCGGCGGCGGGGGGAGAGACCCAGTACTTC. Amino acids: CASSFPAAGGETQYF.

The chain links TRBV6-1 to TRBJ2-7; possible D gene TRBD2, 6 bases. The CDR3 consists of 14 residues. Germline CDR1 reads MNHNS; CDR2 reads SASEGT. Trimming removed 6 bases at V and 3 bases at J, with 15 bases between. Written as DNA, the CDR3 is TGTGCCAGCAGGACTAGAGGGGCTTACTACGAGCAGTACGTC. This translates into CASRTRGAYYEQYV.

The chain combines TRBV30 with TRBJ1-2; 7 bases align to TRBD1. The trim removed 6 bases at V and 5 bases at J, leaving 9 bases unmatched. The CDR3 has 13 residues. Germline CDR1 GTSNPN, CDR2 SVGIG (reference sequence). CDR3 DNA: TGTGCCTGTTGGACAGGCGGGGTGTATGGCTACACCTTC. It encodes CACWTGGVYGYTF.

This chain uses TRBV2 with TRBJ1-1; tentative D call: TRBD1 (5 bases). Germline V gives CDR1 SNHLY, CDR2 FYNNEI. The CDR3 consists of 14 residues. Trimming shortened V by 5 bases and J by 5 bases, and 15 bases separated the two germline ends. The CDR3 bases are TGTGCCAGCAGTCCCGACAGCCTCGGGACTGAAGCTTTCTTT. Encoded protein: CASSPDSLGTEAFF.